This TCR beta chain was sequenced for a study of early stage breast cancer tumors. There are 13 residues in the CDR3. The ends were cut back, 7 bases at V and 0 bases at J, with 10 bases in the middle. CDR1 and CDR2 from the germline V gene are SGHKS and YYEKEE (reference sequence). The repertoire was sequenced with immunoSEQ multiplex PCR; TCRdb's copy has only in-frame clones and lacks some. The data hold about 51,000 clones, with just under 80% observed a single time. The TCR comes from a person in their 40s with breast cancer. The V and J genes are TRBV5-5 and TRBJ1-1; D gene ambiguous. Sequenced material: blood. CDR3: CASSGGLNTEAFF. In DNA, the CDR3 is TGTGCCAGCTCGGGCGGACTGAACACTGAAGCTTTCTTT.